A selection of T cell receptor beta chains follows, all from one sample in a study of ipilimumab plus nivolumab after autologous stem cell transplantation. Generated by immunoSEQ multiplex PCR, the TCRdb table keeps only in-frame clones and is missing some. The sample has roughly 9,800 clones; about 70% are singletons. The sequencing here drew on PBMCs, taken in a trial of ipilimumab plus nivolumab as post-transplant consolidation. The receptor set was obtained from a female donor with multiple myeloma. The CDR3 runs from the conserved cysteine through the conserved F or W. A D gene is named only where the DNA matches it firmly. A row's size may be missing; if present it is once, few, many or a size class.

D gene: TRBD2; V gene: TRBV27; clone size: -; J gene: TRBJ2-1; CDR3 protein: CASSFAGLAGYNEQFF; CDR3 DNA: TGTGCCAGCAGTTTCGCGGGACTAGCGGGATACAATGAGCAGTTCTTC
D gene: TRBD2; V gene: TRBV13; clone size: -; J gene: TRBJ2-7; CDR3 protein: CASSFRTSGNYEQYF; CDR3 DNA: TGTGCCAGCAGCTTCAGGACTAGCGGGAACTACGAGCAGTACTTC
D gene: TRBD2; V gene: TRBV11-2; clone size: -; J gene: TRBJ2-7; CDR3 protein: CASSFGGRLNEQYF; CDR3 DNA: TGTGCCAGCAGCTTTGGCGGGAGACTGAACGAGCAGTACTTC
D gene: -; V gene: TRBV7-9; clone size: few; J gene: TRBJ2-1; CDR3 protein: CASSPQGSSNNEQFF; CDR3 DNA: TGTGCCAGCAGCCCCCAGGGGTCCAGTAACAATGAGCAGTTCTTC
D gene: TRBD1; V gene: TRBV5-1; clone size: -; J gene: TRBJ2-5; CDR3 protein: CASKQTGSGETQYF; CDR3 DNA: TGCGCCAGCAAACAGACAGGGTCTGGAGAGACCCAGTACTTC
D gene: TRBD2; V gene: TRBV7-9; clone size: -; J gene: TRBJ2-1; CDR3 protein: CASSPPGLAGGPGNNEQFF; CDR3 DNA: TGTGCCAGCAGCCCCCCAGGGCTAGCGGGAGGGCCGGGGAACAATGAGCAGTTCTTC
D gene: TRBD2; V gene: TRBV7-9; clone size: -; J gene: TRBJ2-3; CDR3 protein: CASSRPSGRVTDTQYF; CDR3 DNA: TGTGCCAGCAGCCGGCCTAGCGGGAGAGTAACAGATACGCAGTATTTT
D gene: TRBD1; V gene: TRBV29-1; clone size: few; J gene: TRBJ1-2; CDR3 protein: CSAADRDYGYTF; CDR3 DNA: TGCAGCGCCGCAGACAGGGACTATGGCTACACCTTC
D gene: -; V gene: TRBV7-1; clone size: once; J gene: TRBJ1-5; CDR3 protein: CASSGSERDEPQHF; CDR3 DNA: TGTGCCAGCAGCGGAAGTGAAAGGGACGAGCCCCAGCATTTT
D gene: TRBD2; V gene: TRBV28; clone size: -; J gene: TRBJ2-7; CDR3 protein: CASNGGNSGRALSYEQYF; CDR3 DNA: TGTGCCAGCAACGGGGGGAATAGCGGGAGGGCACTATCCTACGAGCAGTACTTC
D gene: -; V gene: TRBV11-3; clone size: -; J gene: TRBJ2-3; CDR3 protein: CASSLEQTDTQYF; CDR3 DNA: TGTGCCAGCAGCTTAGAACAGACAGATACGCAGTATTTT
D gene: -; V gene: TRBV9; clone size: -; J gene: TRBJ2-3; CDR3 protein: CASSVDILTTDTQYF; CDR3 DNA: TGTGCCAGCAGCGTAGACATCCTTACCACAGATACGCAGTATTTT
D gene: TRBD1; V gene: TRBV4-1; clone size: -; J gene: TRBJ2-5; CDR3 protein: CASSRQTGGGETQYF; CDR3 DNA: TGCGCCAGCAGCCGCCAGACAGGGGGTGGAGAGACCCAGTACTTC
D gene: -; V gene: TRBV2; clone size: -; J gene: TRBJ1-3; CDR3 protein: CASSTDTSSGNTIYF; CDR3 DNA: TGTGCCAGCAGCACAGACACCAGCTCTGGAAACACCATATATTTT
D gene: -; V gene: TRBV28; clone size: -; J gene: TRBJ2-1; CDR3 protein: CASSFRQAYNEQFF; CDR3 DNA: TGTGCCAGCAGTTTTCGACAGGCCTACAATGAGCAGTTCTTC
D gene: TRBD2; V gene: TRBV5-1; clone size: -; J gene: TRBJ2-1; CDR3 protein: CASSSRLANEQFF; CDR3 DNA: TGCGCCAGCAGCTCCCGACTAGCCAATGAGCAGTTCTTC
D gene: TRBD1; V gene: TRBV6-1; clone size: -; J gene: TRBJ1-5; CDR3 protein: CTSGTGVFNQPQHF; CDR3 DNA: TGCACTTCCGGGACAGGGGTATTCAATCAGCCCCAGCATTTT
D gene: -; V gene: TRBV5-6; clone size: -; J gene: TRBJ2-7; CDR3 protein: CASSLVRAEQYF; CDR3 DNA: TGTGCCAGCAGCTTGGTTCGTGCTGAGCAGTACTTC
D gene: -; V gene: TRBV25-1; clone size: once; J gene: TRBJ2-7; CDR3 protein: CASSSGVALHEQYF; CDR3 DNA: TGTGCCAGTTCTTCAGGGGTCGCCCTCCACGAGCAGTACTTC
D gene: TRBD2; V gene: TRBV5-1; clone size: few; J gene: TRBJ2-5; CDR3 protein: CASSLMAGDPGETQYF; CDR3 DNA: TGCGCCAGCAGCTTGATGGCGGGAGATCCGGGAGAGACCCAGTACTTC
D gene: -; V gene: TRBV5-4; clone size: -; J gene: TRBJ1-3; CDR3 protein: CASSLAGPSSGNTIYF; CDR3 DNA: TGTGCCAGCAGCTTGGCGGGCCCAAGCTCTGGAAACACCATATATTTT
D gene: TRBD1; V gene: TRBV27; clone size: -; J gene: TRBJ1-4; CDR3 protein: CASSFTDRHEKLFF; CDR3 DNA: TGTGCCAGCAGTTTTACGGACAGGCATGAAAAACTGTTTTTT
D gene: -; V gene: TRBV5-1; clone size: -; J gene: TRBJ2-4; CDR3 protein: CASSLDSDIQYF; CDR3 DNA: TGCGCCAGCAGCTTGGACTCCGACATTCAGTACTTC
D gene: TRBD1; V gene: TRBV9; clone size: -; J gene: TRBJ1-2; CDR3 protein: CASSRGQGAFGYTF; CDR3 DNA: TGTGCCAGCAGCCGAGGACAGGGGGCATTTGGCTACACCTTC
D gene: -; V gene: TRBV4-2; clone size: -; J gene: TRBJ2-3; CDR3 protein: CASSQEGRRGADTQYF; CDR3 DNA: TGTGCCAGCAGCCAAGAGGGAAGGAGGGGCGCAGATACGCAGTATTTT
D gene: TRBD1; V gene: TRBV11-3; clone size: -; J gene: TRBJ2-7; CDR3 protein: CASSLRQGLGEQYF; CDR3 DNA: TGTGCCAGCAGCTTACGACAGGGTCTGGGTGAGCAGTACTTC
D gene: TRBD1; V gene: TRBV29-1; clone size: -; J gene: TRBJ1-6; CDR3 protein: CSARQGEDSPLHF; CDR3 DNA: TGCAGCGCAAGACAGGGAGAGGATTCACCCCTCCACTTT
D gene: -; V gene: TRBV6-6; clone size: -; J gene: TRBJ2-7; CDR3 protein: CASSYGPDSYEQYF; CDR3 DNA: TGTGCCAGCAGTTATGGCCCCGACAGCTACGAGCAGTACTTC
D gene: -; V gene: TRBV19; clone size: once; J gene: TRBJ2-1; CDR3 protein: CASSGSGPSTYNEQFF; CDR3 DNA: TGTGCCAGTAGTGGGTCGGGGCCCAGTACCTACAATGAGCAGTTCTTC
D gene: -; V gene: TRBV6-5; clone size: -; J gene: TRBJ2-5; CDR3 protein: CASRKETQYF; CDR3 DNA: TGTGCCAGCAGGAAAGAGACCCAGTACTTC
D gene: -; V gene: TRBV5-6; clone size: -; J gene: TRBJ2-7; CDR3 protein: CASSLASENEQYF; CDR3 DNA: TGTGCCAGCAGCTTGGCCTCGGAAAACGAGCAGTACTTC
D gene: TRBD2; V gene: TRBV4-2; clone size: -; J gene: TRBJ2-1; CDR3 protein: CASSKEKRDYVYNEQFF; CDR3 DNA: TGTGCCAGCAGCAAAGAAAAACGGGACTACGTCTACAATGAGCAGTTCTTC
D gene: TRBD2; V gene: TRBV27; clone size: -; J gene: TRBJ2-5; CDR3 protein: CASSPTPGGRETQYF; CDR3 DNA: TGTGCCAGCAGTCCCACCCCGGGAGGGAGGGAGACCCAGTACTTC
D gene: TRBD2; V gene: TRBV7-9; clone size: -; J gene: TRBJ2-7; CDR3 protein: CASSLLAAPYEQYF; CDR3 DNA: TGTGCCAGCAGCTTACTAGCGGCTCCCTACGAGCAGTACTTC
D gene: TRBD2; V gene: TRBV9; clone size: -; J gene: TRBJ2-3; CDR3 protein: CASSEYSGLAGPGRTQYF; CDR3 DNA: TGTGCCAGCAGCGAGTACAGTGGACTAGCGGGGCCGGGGAGGACGCAGTATTTT
D gene: -; V gene: TRBV9; clone size: -; J gene: TRBJ2-1; CDR3 protein: CASSVFPHNEQFF; CDR3 DNA: TGTGCCAGCAGCGTTTTCCCTCACAATGAGCAGTTCTTC
D gene: TRBD1; V gene: TRBV7-2; clone size: once; J gene: TRBJ2-1; CDR3 protein: CASSPSPGTGGGNEQFF; CDR3 DNA: TGTGCCAGCAGCCCTTCCCCCGGGACAGGGGGCGGGAATGAGCAGTTCTTC
D gene: -; V gene: TRBV21-1; clone size: -; J gene: TRBJ1-2; CDR3 protein: CASSKSRHTGTMAFSGYTF; CDR3 DNA: TGTGCCAGCAGCAAAAGTAGGCATACCGGGACAATGGCGTTTAGTGGCTACACCTTC
D gene: TRBD2; V gene: TRBV7-3; clone size: few; J gene: TRBJ2-3; CDR3 protein: CASSSGLGASDTQYF; CDR3 DNA: TGTGCCAGCAGCTCCGGACTAGGGGCCTCCGATACGCAGTATTTT
D gene: -; V gene: TRBV19; clone size: -; J gene: TRBJ2-1; CDR3 protein: CASSIESSYNEQFF; CDR3 DNA: TGTGCCAGTAGTATAGAAAGCTCCTACAATGAGCAGTTCTTC
D gene: -; V gene: TRBV6-4; clone size: -; J gene: TRBJ1-6; CDR3 protein: CASSDSPTGRDFHSPLHF; CDR3 DNA: TGTGCCAGCAGTGATTCACCCACCGGCAGGGATTTTCATTCACCCCTCCACTTT
D gene: TRBD1; V gene: TRBV6-6; clone size: -; J gene: TRBJ2-3; CDR3 protein: CASSYSQGADTQYF; CDR3 DNA: TGTGCCAGCAGTTACTCGCAGGGGGCAGATACGCAGTATTTT
D gene: TRBD1; V gene: TRBV11-3; clone size: few; J gene: TRBJ2-5; CDR3 protein: CASSRQGSETQYF; CDR3 DNA: TGTGCCAGCAGCCGACAGGGATCAGAGACCCAGTACTTC
D gene: TRBD1; V gene: TRBV27; clone size: once; J gene: TRBJ1-5; CDR3 protein: CASSWDSYSNQPQHF; CDR3 DNA: TGTGCCAGCAGTTGGGACAGTTATAGCAATCAGCCCCAGCATTTT
D gene: TRBD2; V gene: TRBV9; clone size: -; J gene: TRBJ2-3; CDR3 protein: CASSVGPSGMSDTQYF; CDR3 DNA: TGTGCCAGCAGCGTAGGGCCTAGCGGGATGTCAGATACGCAGTATTTT
D gene: -; V gene: TRBV11-2; clone size: -; J gene: TRBJ2-2; CDR3 protein: CASSYGINTGELFF; CDR3 DNA: TGTGCCAGCAGCTACGGAATAAACACCGGGGAGCTGTTTTTT
D gene: -; V gene: TRBV19; clone size: -; J gene: TRBJ2-6; CDR3 protein: CASRPFHSGANVLTF; CDR3 DNA: TGTGCCAGTAGGCCCTTTCACTCTGGGGCCAACGTCCTGACTTTC